Given below is one T cell receptor beta chain in context. This entry belongs to a study of blood T cell repertoires in COVID-19. Repertoires were generated with immunoSEQ multiplex PCR, while TCRdb's copy carries only in-frame clones and drops some. The repertoire includes some 87,000 clones, around three quarters of them detected once, and roughly 8.4% sits in the top ten. Germline CDR1 SGHAT, CDR2 FQNNGV. V lost 4 bases, J lost 6 bases, and 12 bases lay in between. The CDR3 runs to 13 residues. Sequenced sample: peripheral blood. The sequence derives from a man in his forties or fifties who had recovered from COVID-19. The chain couples TRBV11-2 to TRBJ1-2; no clear D. The CDR3 region is CASSSAGGNGYTF. DNA of the CDR3: TGTGCCAGCAGCTCCGCAGGAGGTAATGGCTACACCTTC.